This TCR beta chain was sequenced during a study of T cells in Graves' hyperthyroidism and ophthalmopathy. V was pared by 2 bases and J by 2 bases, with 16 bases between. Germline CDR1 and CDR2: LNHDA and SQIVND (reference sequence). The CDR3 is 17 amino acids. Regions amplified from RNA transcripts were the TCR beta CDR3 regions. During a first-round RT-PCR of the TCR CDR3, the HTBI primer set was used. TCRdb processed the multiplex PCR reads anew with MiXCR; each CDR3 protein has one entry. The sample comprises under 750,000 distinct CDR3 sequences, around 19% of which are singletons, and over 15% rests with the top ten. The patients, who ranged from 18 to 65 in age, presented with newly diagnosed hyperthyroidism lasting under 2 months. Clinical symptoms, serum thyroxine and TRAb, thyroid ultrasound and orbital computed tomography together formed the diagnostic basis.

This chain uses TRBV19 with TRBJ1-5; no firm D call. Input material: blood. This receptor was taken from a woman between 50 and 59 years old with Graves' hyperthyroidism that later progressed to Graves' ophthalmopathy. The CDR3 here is CASSISRLGAGNQPQHF. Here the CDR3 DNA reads TGTGCCAGTAGTATAAGCCGTTTGGGAGCCGGCAATCAGCCCCAGCATTTT. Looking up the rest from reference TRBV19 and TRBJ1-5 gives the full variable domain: DGGITQSPKYLFRKEGQNVTLSCEQNLNHDAMYWYRQDPGQGLRLIYYSQIVNDFQKGDIAEGYSVSREKKESFPLTVTSAQKNPTAFYLCASSISRLGAGNQPQHFGDGTRLSIL.